These 2 T cell receptor beta chains originate from one sample sequenced in a study of CD8 T cells in ankylosing spondylitis. TCRdb redid the calling of the 5' RACE reads with MiXCR, one entry per CDR3 protein. The sample includes around 300,000 distinct CDR3 sequences, 20% to 25% of them seen just once. Sequenced: blood, either unsorted or a sorted T cell fraction (not recorded which). The receptors here all came from a female donor with ankylosing spondylitis or in good health (not recorded which).

The rearrangement links TRBV20-1 to TRBJ2-1, with D perhaps matching TRBD2 (6 bases). In germline, CDR1 is DFQATT, CDR2 SNEGSKA (reference sequence). V lost 2 bases and J lost 4, with 18 bases in between. The CDR3 sequence is 16 residues long. The CDR3 reads CSARPEGRDFYNEQFF. In DNA form, the CDR3 reads TGCAGTGCTAGACCCGAAGGACGGGACTTTTACAATGAGCAGTTCTTC.

The genes are TRBV6-1 and TRBJ2-7; D gene unclear. V was shortened by 10 bases and J by 6 bases, with 19 bases between the two germline ends. This CDR3 comprises 13 residues. Germline V gene data show CDR1 as MNHNS and CDR2 as SASEGT. The CDR3 nucleotides read TGTGCCACCTCGACTCGGGTCACTCCCGAGCAGTACTTC. As protein: CATSTRVTPEQYF.